This T cell receptor (beta chain) was profiled in a study of metastatic and nonmetastatic thyroid tumors. Study summary: Peripheral blood and tumor or nodule samples from malignant and benign thyroid patients were compared.

Authors' methods: CDR3 was compared across clinicopathological groups, and the resulting differences were used to build a distant-metastasis classifier for papillary thyroid cancer. TCRdb re-analyzed the PCR reads using MiXCR. These V and J calls are TCRdb output, not the study's own analysis. This table has some 8,500 clones, roughly 36% appearing once. The entire patient cohort was treatment-naive prior to thyroid surgery. The CDR3 covers 15 residues. Per the germline V gene, CDR1 is MNHEY and CDR2 is SVGAGI. V was clipped by 2 bases and J by 0 bases, with 8 bases between them. Study results and caveats: Benign nodules reportedly had significantly lower TCR beta diversity than malignant thyroid tumors in blood and tumor.

By share of the sample, this clone is medium-sized (0.01 to 0.1%). What it binds is not known. This receptor was identified in a female donor with papillary thyroid cancer or a benign thyroid nodule (not recorded which). Some clones in this sample may be carry-over from other donors' samples. This chain uses TRBV6-5 with TRBJ1-3; the D is unclear. The sequencing input was tumor tissue. CDR3 amino acids: CASSYRAISGNTIYF. The CDR3 region has the DNA TGTGCCAGCAGTTACAGGGCCATCTCTGGAAACACCATATATTTT.